This T cell receptor beta chain came from a study of OX40 agonist ivuxolimab in advanced cancers. Overall study context: People in dose escalation had one of these cancers: hepatocellular carcinoma, melanoma, renal cell or head and neck cancer.

The CDR3 has 12 residues. V gave up 1 base and J gave up 7 bases, with 5 bases separating them. CDR1 and CDR2 (germline): MGHRA, YSYEKL. This clone was seen more than once but under ten times. The method was immunoSEQ multiplex PCR; TCRdb's version includes in-frame clones alone and lacks a portion of them. The table records tens of thousands of clones, approximately 92% of them present only once. V usage is TRBV4-1 and J usage is TRBJ1-5; D not certain. This clonotype was obtained from an adult with an advanced solid tumor such as melanoma, head and neck, liver or kidney cancer. This material consisted of CD4+ or CD8+ T cells sorted from blood, taken in a trial of the OX40 agonist ivuxolimab. The CDR3 loop is CASSQAGQPQHF. In nucleotides, the CDR3 is TGCGCCAGCAGCCAAGCGGGGCAGCCCCAGCATTTT.